This is a list of T cell receptor beta chains from one sample in a study of blood T cell repertoires in COVID-19. TCRdb's copy holds only in-frame clones and misses some; the assay was immunoSEQ multiplex PCR. The sample yields over 100,000 clones, about nine tenths seen once. Sequencing was done on a sample of peripheral blood. These receptors came from a woman in her sixties or seventies with COVID-19, enrolled during active disease. Each CDR3 is given with its conserved first and last residue. A D gene is named only where the DNA matches it firmly. Expanded clones get a size class; other rows say once, few or many, or leave the size out.

cdr3_nt,cdr3_aa,cdr3_length,v_call,clone_size,j_call,d_call
TGTGCCAGCAGCAAAGCGGGCTTATCGGGAACCTACGAGCAGTACTTC,CASSKAGLSGTYEQYF,16,TRBV21-1,NA,TRBJ2-7,NA
TGTGCCAGCAGCTGGCGGACAGTGAACACTGAAGCTTTCTTT,CASSWRTVNTEAFF,14,TRBV5-6,NA,TRBJ1-1,NA
TGTGCCAGCAGCAAAGGACCAGGGTACACCGGGGAGCTGTTTTTT,CASSKGPGYTGELFF,15,TRBV2,few,TRBJ2-2,NA
TGTGCCAGCTCACTGTCTGCGCGGGGGGGGAACAATGAGCAGTTCTTC,CASSLSARGGNNEQFF,16,TRBV18,NA,TRBJ2-1,TRBD2
TGCGCCAGCTCTCCCGGGACTCAAGCTAATCAGCCCCAGCATTTT,CASSPGTQANQPQHF,15,TRBV5-1,NA,TRBJ1-5,NA
TGTGCCAGCAGTTACTCCGCCGTGGGAGGAAATTCACCCCTCCACTTT,CASSYSAVGGNSPLHF,16,TRBV6-6,NA,TRBJ1-6,NA
TGTGCCAGCAGGGACTCTGGACTAGCCTACGAGCAGTACTTC,CASRDSGLAYEQYF,14,TRBV28,NA,TRBJ2-7,TRBD2
TGTGCCAGCAGTTTGGCCAGGAACACTGAAGCTTTCTTT,CASSLARNTEAFF,13,TRBV12-3/TRBV12-4,NA,TRBJ1-1,NA
TGTGCCAGCAGCCCCCGGGGGGGACGGGATGGCTACACCTTC,CASSPRGGRDGYTF,14,TRBV7-8,few,TRBJ1-2,NA
TGTGCCTGGAGTGTAGGGCAGGGGCCCTACGAGCAGTACTTC,CAWSVGQGPYEQYF,14,TRBV30,NA,TRBJ2-7,NA
TGCGCCAGCAGCTTGGGATCTAGCGGTCAAGAGACCCAGTACTTC,CASSLGSSGQETQYF,15,TRBV5-1,NA,TRBJ2-5,TRBD2
TGTGCCAGCAGTTCCCAGGGGGTTGTCTCTGGAAACACCATATATTTT,CASSSQGVVSGNTIYF,16,TRBV6-5,NA,TRBJ1-3,TRBD1
TGTGCCAGCAGCCCCATCCGACAGGGGGCGGATTATGGCTACACCTTC,CASSPIRQGADYGYTF,16,TRBV5-8,once,TRBJ1-2,TRBD1
TGTGCCAGCAGCCCAAAGGGGTACGCAGATACGCAGTATTTT,CASSPKGYADTQYF,14,TRBV5-4,NA,TRBJ2-3,NA
TGTGCCAGCTCACCACAGGCAGGGGAGGGCTACACCTTC,CASSPQAGEGYTF,13,TRBV18,NA,TRBJ1-2,NA
TGTGCCAGCAGCTCGGCGGGACAGGGCCCGAATCAGCCCCAGCATTTT,CASSSAGQGPNQPQHF,16,TRBV7-9,NA,TRBJ1-5,TRBD1
TGCGCCAGCAGTGAGTCAAGGGGCAAAAATTCACCCCTCCACTTT,CASSESRGKNSPLHF,15,TRBV10-1,NA,TRBJ1-6,NA
TGTGCCACCAGCAGAGATCTGGTCGGGTCTCATCAGCCCCAGCATTTT,CATSRDLVGSHQPQHF,16,TRBV15,NA,TRBJ1-5,NA
TGTGCCAGCACCTTAGGGGGGCTAGCGGGGGGTTCTGAGCAGTTCTTC,CASTLGGLAGGSEQFF,16,TRBV5-4,NA,TRBJ2-1,TRBD2
TGTGCCAGCAGCGTAGTACCCCTCGGTTCGACGGGGAACACCGGGGAGCTGTTTTTT,CASSVVPLGSTGNTGELFF,19,TRBV9,NA,TRBJ2-2,NA
TGTGCCAGCAGCTCAACAGCTCCGGGACAGGGAACTAATGAAAAACTGTTTTTT,CASSSTAPGQGTNEKLFF,18,TRBV5-6,NA,TRBJ1-4,TRBD1
TGTGCCTGGACACTTAGCGGGGCTAGCACAGATACGCAGTATTTT,CAWTLSGASTDTQYF,15,TRBV30,NA,TRBJ2-3,TRBD2
TGTGCCAGCAGCTTCAGTCCGGGACTAGCAGTAGATACGCAGTATTTT,CASSFSPGLAVDTQYF,16,TRBV7-6,NA,TRBJ2-3,TRBD2
TGTGCTAGTGGTTACCGGGACAGTTCATCCGGGGAGCTGTTTTTT,CASGYRDSSSGELFF,15,TRBV12-5,NA,TRBJ2-2,TRBD1
TGTGCCAGCAGCCCAGGGACAGGGCGTCAAGAGACCCAGTACTTC,CASSPGTGRQETQYF,15,TRBV7-3,NA,TRBJ2-5,TRBD1
TGTGCCAGCAGTCCACAGGGGGACACTGAAGCTTTCTTT,CASSPQGDTEAFF,13,TRBV12-3/TRBV12-4,NA,TRBJ1-1,TRBD1
TGTGCCAGCAGTTCAACCTCAGGTAGCAATCAGCCCCAGCATTTT,CASSSTSGSNQPQHF,15,TRBV28,once,TRBJ1-5,NA
TGTGCCAGCAGTGACTTCTCGAGCGGGGGGGCGGATACGCAGTATTTT,CASSDFSSGGADTQYF,16,TRBV6-4,NA,TRBJ2-3,TRBD2
TGTGCCAGCAGCTCAACGGGGGGCTCGCAGACCGGGGAGCTGTTTTTT,CASSSTGGSQTGELFF,16,TRBV5-4,NA,TRBJ2-2,NA
TGTGCCAGTCAAGTACTAGGACAGGATTCACCCCTCCACTTT,CASQVLGQDSPLHF,14,TRBV19,NA,TRBJ1-6,TRBD1
TGTGCCAGCAGCCCGGGACAGCTGACTAATTCACCCCTCCACTTT,CASSPGQLTNSPLHF,15,TRBV5-4,once,TRBJ1-6,TRBD1
TGCGCCAGCAGCTTGGGAGGACAGCTTACCTACAATGAGCAGTTCTTC,CASSLGGQLTYNEQFF,16,TRBV5-1,NA,TRBJ2-1,NA
TGTGCCAGCAGCTCCCCGTTGCAGACATATAGCAATCAGCCCCAGCATTTT,CASSSPLQTYSNQPQHF,17,TRBV5-8,NA,TRBJ1-5,NA
TGCAGTGCTAGTATGGGGGGTAGCTCTGGGGCCAACGTCCTGACTTTC,CSASMGGSSGANVLTF,16,TRBV20-1,NA,TRBJ2-6,NA
TGCGCCAGCAGCCAAGGGGACTCAAAGGGAACTGAAGCTTTCTTT,CASSQGDSKGTEAFF,15,TRBV4-1,NA,TRBJ1-1,NA
TGTGCCAGCAGCTTAGCCAGGGGCTCAGAAAGCAATCAGCCCCAGCATTTT,CASSLARGSESNQPQHF,17,TRBV7-8,NA,TRBJ1-5,NA
TGTGCCAGCAGTCCTAATCAAGGCACAGATACGCAGTATTTT,CASSPNQGTDTQYF,14,TRBV6-4,NA,TRBJ2-3,NA
TGTGCCAGCAGTGGGACAGGGGCAAATTCACCCCTCCACTTT,CASSGTGANSPLHF,14,TRBV27,few,TRBJ1-6,TRBD1
TGTGCCAGCAAGGGGACAGGTTCCTACGAGCAGTACTTC,CASKGTGSYEQYF,13,TRBV12-3/TRBV12-4,NA,TRBJ2-7,TRBD1
TGCGCCAGCAGTGAATCGAGCGATGAGACCCAGTACTTC,CASSESSDETQYF,13,TRBV10-2,few,TRBJ2-5,NA
TGTGCCAGCAACACGGACAGGCTCCAAGAGACCCAGTACTTC,CASNTDRLQETQYF,14,TRBV6-5,NA,TRBJ2-5,TRBD1
TGTGCCAGCAGCAAAGACGGGGGACCTCAAAGCAATCAGCCCCAGCATTTT,CASSKDGGPQSNQPQHF,17,TRBV21-1,once,TRBJ1-5,NA